Each of the 31 T cell receptor beta chains below was sequenced from the same sample in a study of T cell responses to AZD1222 COVID-19 vaccine. Clones were sequenced by immunoSEQ multiplex PCR, and TCRdb holds only the in-frame ones, with some missing. The sample holds tens of thousands of clones, more than 75% seen once. The sequencing used peripheral blood, collected on day 0 of AZD1222 vaccination. The receptors originated from an adult in good health.

In its sample, this clone was seen once. CDR3: CASSKDRVNTEAFF. CDR3 DNA: TGTGCCAGCAGTAAGGACAGGGTGAACACTGAAGCTTTCTTT. The J gene is TRBJ1-1, the V gene TRBV6-5; 8 bases align to TRBD1. The ends lost 5 bases at V and 0 bases at J; junction bases unmatched: 2. This CDR3 spans 14 amino acids. Per the germline V gene, CDR1 is MNHEY and CDR2 is SVGAGI.

The chain joins TRBV19 to TRBJ1-5, with a weak D call TRBD1 (5 bases). Germline assignment: CDR1 LNHDA and CDR2 SQIVND (reference sequence). V was clipped by 3 bases and J by 4 bases, with 10 bases between them. The CDR3 has 14 amino acids. The CDR3 DNA sequence: TGTGCCAGTAGTATCGGGGCGGGTAATCAGCCCCAGCATTTT. Encoded protein: CASSIGAGNQPQHF.

V is TRBV3-1 (or the pseudogene TRBV3-2) and J is TRBJ1-1; TRBD1 agrees at 7 bases. CDR1 and CDR2 from the germline V gene are LGHDT and YNNKEL (reference sequence). After removal of 5 bases from V and 1 base from J, the junction contained 10 bases not matched to a gene. This CDR3 region has 16 residues. CDR3 loop: CASSGMDRRPNTEAFF. DNA for the CDR3: TGTGCCAGCAGCGGTATGGACAGGCGACCGAACACTGAAGCTTTCTTT.

This clone has just one count. The chain carries TRBV5-5 and TRBJ2-1; 8 bases map to TRBD2. Germline loops: CDR1 SGHKS, CDR2 YYEKEE (reference sequence). With 9 bases clipped from V and 10 bases from J, the junction kept 6 bases outside the gene matches. The CDR3 totals 11 residues. CDR3 bases: TGTGCCACCGGGAGGGGACTCGAGCAGTTCTTC. The encoded protein is CATGRGLEQFF.

The rearrangement links TRBV7-8 to TRBJ2-7; the D gene could be TRBD1 or TRBD2 (5 bases each). Trimming removed 6 bases from V and 0 bases from J, with 15 bases in between. Germline V CDR1 and CDR2: SGHVS, FQNEAQ. This CDR3 contains 15 residues. The CDR3 DNA is TGTGCCAGCAGACTAGACAGAACTTCCTCCTACGAGCAGTACTTC. Protein product: CASRLDRTSSYEQYF.

The CDR3 nucleotides are TGTGCCAGTAGTATCACGTTGGACAGCTCTTTTGGCTACACCTTC. As protein: CASSITLDSSFGYTF. V usage is TRBV19 and J usage is TRBJ1-2; TRBD1 is a possible D gene (6 bases). The germline V and J ends were trimmed by 3 bases and 7 bases, with 18 bases remaining between them. The CDR3 loop spans 15 amino acids. Germline-derived CDR1 and CDR2 are LNHDA and SQIVND (reference sequence).

The chain has TRBV9 and TRBJ2-3, with TRBD2 as a possible D gene (5 bases). The CDR3 consists of 15 residues. Trimming left V 0 bases short and J 5 bases short, with 13 bases between. Germline V gene sequence: CDR1 SGDLS, CDR2 YYNGEE. The DNA of the CDR3 is TGTGCCAGCAGCGTAGTCGAGGGTTCAGGAGATACGCAGTATTTT. Translated, it gives CASSVVEGSGDTQYF.

V gene TRBV2 combines with J gene TRBJ2-3, with 7 positions matching TRBD2. The CDR3 spans 17 residues. CDR1 is SNHLY, CDR2 FYNNEI, per germline. With V trimmed by 5 bases and J by 0 bases, 11 bases remained unmatched. DNA for the CDR3: TGTGCCAGCAGTCCTATGGGAGGGAAAGAGAGCACAGATACGCAGTATTTT. This gives the protein CASSPMGGKESTDTQYF.

In DNA, the CDR3 is TGCGCCAGCAGCCTAGGGACAGGGGGCCGGGAGACCCAGTACTTC. This gives the protein CASSLGTGGRETQYF. This chain uses TRBV4-1 with TRBJ2-5, with 12 bases fitting TRBD1. V was clipped by 4 bases and J by 5 bases; unmatched bases: 5. The CDR3 contains 15 residues. The germline CDR1 and CDR2 sequences are MGHRA and YSYEKL.

This sequence joins TRBV19 and TRBJ1-2; D gene unclear. Per the germline V gene, CDR1 is LNHDA and CDR2 is SQIVND (reference sequence). V gave up 7 bases and J gave up 6 bases, with 18 bases separating them. The CDR3 runs 14 residues. Here the CDR3 reads CASTPVNTADGYTF. Here the CDR3 DNA reads TGTGCCAGTACCCCCGTAAACACCGCCGATGGCTACACCTTC.

The V gene is TRBV4-2, the J gene TRBJ2-7; perhaps TRBD2 as D (5 bases). CDR1 is LGHNA, CDR2 YNFKEQ, per germline. This CDR3 spans 14 amino acids. Trimming removed 0 bases at V and 5 bases at J, with 11 bases between. The CDR3 DNA reads as TGTGCCAGCAGCCAAGAAAGGACTGCGAACGAGCAGTACTTC. It codes for CASSQERTANEQYF.

V usage is TRBV7-9 and J usage is TRBJ2-1, with D maybe TRBD2 (6 bases). Trimming removed 1 base at V and 6 bases at J, with 16 bases between. The CDR3 has 16 amino acids. Germline V CDR1 and CDR2: SEHNR, FQNEAQ (reference sequence). The CDR3: CASSLDVWGVGNEQFF. CDR3 DNA: TGTGCCAGCAGCTTAGATGTCTGGGGGGTTGGCAATGAGCAGTTCTTC. Full variable domain (rest looked up from reference TRBV7-9 and TRBJ2-1): DTGVSQNPRHKITKRGQNVTFRCDPISEHNRLYWYRQTLGQGPEFLTYFQNEAQLEKSRLLSDRFSAERPKGSFSTLEIQRTEQGDSAMYLCASSLDVWGVGNEQFFGPGTRLTVL.

This clone has only a few counts. V usage is TRBV6-4 and J usage is TRBJ2-3, with D perhaps matching TRBD2 (5 bases). This CDR3 has 13 amino acids. Trimming left V 3 bases short and J 1 base short, with 5 bases between. The germline CDR1 and CDR2 sequences are MRHNA and SNTAGT. CDR3 protein: CASSERGTDTQYF. The CDR3 DNA follows: TGTGCCAGCAGTGAGAGGGGCACAGATACGCAGTATTTT.

This rearrangement joins TRBV11-2 to TRBJ2-7; a weak D match, TRBD2 (6 bases). This CDR3 has 12 residues. Germline assignment: CDR1 SGHAT and CDR2 FQNNGV. V was shortened by 5 bases and J by 9 bases, with 14 bases between the two germline ends. The CDR3 nucleotides read TGTGCCAGCAGCCCCGCGACGGGGGTGCAGTACTTC. Translation gives CASSPATGVQYF.

The chain combines TRBV6-5 with TRBJ1-6, with D unclear. Germline CDR1 and CDR2: MNHEY and SVGAGI. CDR3 length: 15 amino acids. Trimming cost V 8 bases and J 3 bases, with 14 bases left between them. In DNA, the CDR3 is TGTGCCAGCCGAGAATTGGCCAGCTATAATTCACCCCTCCACTTT. Protein product: CASRELASYNSPLHF.

The chain is built from TRBV2 and TRBJ2-2, with TRBD2 identical over 7 bases. Germline lookup yields CDR1 SNHLY and CDR2 FYNNEI. Trimming took 6 bases from V and 2 from J; bases not matched to a gene: 6. The CDR3 loop spans 15 amino acids. The CDR3 DNA is TGTGCCAGCAGGAGGTCTAGCGGTAACACCGGGGAGCTGTTTTTT. Protein sequence: CASRRSSGNTGELFF.

This chain uses TRBV6-5 with TRBJ2-1; D call uncertain. The V and J ends lost 5 bases and 7 bases respectively, with 12 bases between them. CDR3 length: 13 amino acids. The V gene's germline CDR1 is MNHEY and CDR2 SVGAGI. The CDR3, as DNA: TGTGCCAGCAGTAGTCAGGACCCAAATGAGCAGTTCTTC. Translation gives CASSSQDPNEQFF.

This CDR3 is CASSVDGGRSGNEQFF. The CDR3 region has the DNA TGTGCCAGCAGCGTAGATGGCGGGAGGTCAGGCAATGAGCAGTTCTTC. The chain joins TRBV9 to TRBJ2-1; 8 positions agree with TRBD2. V was pared by 0 bases and J by 6 bases, with 8 bases of the junction left unmatched. The CDR3 runs to 16 residues. Germline CDR1 reads SGDLS; CDR2 reads YYNGEE.

The rearrangement uses TRBV5-6 and TRBJ1-1, with unresolved D. The CDR3 is 14 residues long. V shed 4 bases and J shed 1 base, with 11 bases lying between them. Germline values: CDR1 SGHDT, CDR2 YYEEEE. CDR3 DNA sequence: TGTGCCAGCAGCGCAATCTCGGAGAACACTGAAGCTTTCTTT. Its translation: CASSAISENTEAFF. Drawing the rest from reference TRBV5-6 and TRBJ1-1, the complete variable domain is DAGVTQSPTHLIKTRGQQVTLRCSPKSGHDTVSWYQQALGQGPQFIFQYYEEEERQRGNFPDRFSGHQFPNYSSELNVNALLLGDSALYLCASSAISENTEAFFGQGTRLTVV.

The rearrangement uses TRBV2 and TRBJ2-1, with a possible D match to TRBD1 (5 bases). CDR3 length: 12 residues. Per germline, CDR1 SNHLY and CDR2 FYNNEI. V was cut by 4 bases and J by 9 bases, with 10 bases left in between. CDR3 region: CASSVGRAEQFF. The CDR3 DNA is TGTGCCAGCAGTGTTGGCAGGGCTGAGCAGTTCTTC. Looking up the rest from reference TRBV2 and TRBJ2-1 gives the full variable domain: EPEVTQTPSHQVTQMGQEVILRCVPISNHLYFYWYRQILGQKVEFLVSFYNNEISEKSEIFDDQFSVERPDGSNFTLKIRSTKLEDSAMYFCASSVGRAEQFFGPGTRLTVL.

This clone was detected only once. This chain uses TRBV5-6 with TRBJ1-1; a weak D match, TRBD1 (5 bases). The ends were cut back, 6 bases at V and 8 bases at J, with 14 bases in the middle. The CDR3 length is 12 residues. Germline CDR1 SGHDT, CDR2 YYEEEE. The CDR3: CASTTRAAEAFF. The CDR3 nucleotides are TGTGCCAGCACCACCAGGGCCGCAGAAGCTTTCTTT.

The rearrangement uses TRBV28 and TRBJ1-4, with D perhaps matching TRBD1 (5 bases). Germline V CDR1 and CDR2: MDHEN, SYDVKM. V was trimmed by 2 bases and J by 2 bases, leaving 6 bases between them. The CDR3 covers 14 residues. CDR3 loop: CASSLRGTNEKLFF. The CDR3 coding sequence is TGTGCCAGCAGTTTACGGGGGACTAATGAAAAACTGTTTTTT.

The chain carries TRBV7-8 and TRBJ2-1, with 11 bases lining up with TRBD2. Germline-derived CDR1 and CDR2 are SGHVS and FQNEAQ. CDR3 length: 15 residues. Trimming at V came to 2 bases and at J to 6 bases, leaving 3 bases not matched to a gene. The CDR3 sequence is CASSLTSGSFNEQFF. In DNA, the CDR3 is TGTGCCAGCAGCTTAACTAGCGGGAGTTTCAATGAGCAGTTCTTC.

J is TRBJ1-1 and V is TRBV7-3; D perhaps matches TRBD1 (6 bases). The V end lost 1 base, the J end lost 2 bases, and 11 bases lay between the germline ends. The CDR3 covers 15 residues. The germline V gene has CDR1 SGHTA and CDR2 FQGTGA. DNA of the CDR3: TGTGCCAGCAGCTTAAAGGCGGACAGAAACACTGAAGCTTTCTTT. This sequence encodes CASSLKADRNTEAFF.

This clone has a handful of counts. The chain links TRBV6-1 to TRBJ1-2; D may be TRBD1 (5 bases). The germline V and J ends were trimmed by 0 bases and 3 bases, with 14 bases remaining between them. CDR1 is MNHNS, CDR2 SASEGT, per germline. The CDR3 loop spans 16 amino acids. The CDR3: CASSEAAGSGYYGYTF. The CDR3 DNA follows: TGTGCCAGCAGTGAAGCGGCAGGGTCGGGATACTATGGCTACACCTTC.

V is TRBV2 and J is TRBJ1-2; D gene unclear. Germline V lookup: CDR1 SNHLY, CDR2 FYNNEI. The CDR3 has 14 amino acids. Trimming left V 2 bases short and J 4 bases short, with 11 bases between. The CDR3 spells CASSEQTLLYGYTF. The CDR3 DNA reads TGTGCCAGCAGTGAACAGACACTGCTCTATGGCTACACCTTC.

V and J are TRBV14 and TRBJ1-1; D is unclear. Germline V gene data show CDR1 as SGHDN and CDR2 as FVKESK. V lost 4 bases, J lost 0 bases, and 6 bases lay in between. The CDR3 is made up of 13 amino acids. DNA for the CDR3: TGTGCCAGCAGCCTTCTATTGAACACTGAAGCTTTCTTT. Residues: CASSLLLNTEAFF. The complete variable domain, with remaining parts taken from reference TRBV14 and TRBJ1-1, reads EAGVTQFPSHSVIEKGQTVTLRCDPISGHDNLYWYRRVMGKEIKFLLHFVKESKQDESGMPNNRFLAERTGGTYSTLKVQPAELEDSGVYFCASSLLLNTEAFFGQGTRLTVV.

The chain uses TRBV10-1 and TRBJ2-2; D is ambiguous. Deletions cut 5 bases from V and 5 bases from J, with 12 bases between. This CDR3 spans 14 amino acids. Germline CDR1 is WNHNN and CDR2 is SYGVQD (reference sequence). Written as DNA, the CDR3 is TGCGCCAGCAGTACGAATCTGGTAACCGGGGAGCTGTTTTTT. Protein sequence: CASSTNLVTGELFF.

The chain recombines TRBV6-5 with TRBJ1-2; perhaps TRBD1 as D (6 bases). Trimming cost V 9 bases and J 7 bases, with 21 bases left between them. The germline V gene encodes CDR1 MNHEY and CDR2 SVGAGI. The CDR3 length is 14 residues. The CDR3 DNA reads TGTGCCAGTAGGACAGAGTTGACCTTATTTGGCTACACCTTC. Its protein product is CASRTELTLFGYTF.

This clone appeared a single time. The V gene is TRBV7-2, the J gene TRBJ2-7; D is unclear. V was cut by 2 bases and J by 3 bases, with 5 bases left in between. Germline V gives CDR1 SGHTA, CDR2 FQGNSA. CDR3 length equals 12 residues. The CDR3 nucleotides read TGTGCCAGCAGCTTATTAGGCTACGAGCAGTACTTC. Its translation: CASSLLGYEQYF.

The chain joins TRBV27 to TRBJ1-6; the D is unclear. Trimming removed 3 bases from V and 7 bases from J, with 19 bases in between. Germline assignment: CDR1 MNHEY and CDR2 SMNVEV (reference sequence). This CDR3 is built from 17 residues. CDR3 region: CASSFGGFGFPNSPLHF. DNA of the CDR3: TGTGCCAGCAGTTTTGGAGGGTTTGGGTTTCCGAATTCACCCCTCCACTTT.